Following are 22 T cell receptor beta chains from one sample sequenced in a study of blood T cell repertoires in COVID-19. Some clones are missing from TCRdb's copy, which holds only in-frame ones; the method was immunoSEQ multiplex PCR. Altogether roughly 41,000 clones are present, about 88% being singletons, with the ten largest covering about 4.8%. Sequenced sample: peripheral blood. These receptors all come from a human donor in a cohort sampled during active COVID-19.

This clone has a single count. DNA for the CDR3: TGTGCCAGCAGCTTAGATCCTTCCTTGGGGGGACAGCTAGCCAAAAACATTCAGTACTTC. It codes for CASSLDPSLGGQLAKNIQYF. The V and J genes are TRBV11-2 and TRBJ2-4; tentatively, D is TRBD1 (7 bases). CDR1 SGHAT and CDR2 FQNNGV come from the germline V gene. This CDR3 contains 20 residues. V was pared by 0 bases and J by 0 bases, with 21 bases between.

This chain uses TRBV4-1 with TRBJ1-1; D ambiguous. CDR3 length: 14 amino acids. V was clipped by 2 bases and J by 1 base, with 8 bases between them. Germline loops: CDR1 MGHRA, CDR2 YSYEKL. CDR3 loop: CASSQSVSNTEAFF. The CDR3 nucleotides read TGCGCCAGCAGCCAATCGGTATCGAACACTGAAGCTTTCTTT.

The DNA for the CDR3 is TGTGCCAGCTCACCAGGGGGGGACTACGAGCAGTACTTC. It encodes CASSPGGDYEQYF. V is TRBV18 and J is TRBJ2-7; 7 bases are shared with TRBD2. CDR1 and CDR2 (germline): KGHSH, LQKENI. This CDR3 spans 13 amino acids. Trimming took 2 bases from V and 3 from J; bases not matched to a gene: 1.

The chain links TRBV4-2 to TRBJ2-5; D gene uncertain. CDR1 LGHNA and CDR2 YNFKEQ come from the germline V gene. The CDR3 is 14 amino acids. V shed 0 bases and J shed 1 base, with 6 bases lying between them. The CDR3 coding sequence is TGTGCCAGCAGCCAAGATGGCAGCCAAGAGACCCAGTACTTC. It encodes CASSQDGSQETQYF.

The V and J genes are TRBV2 and TRBJ2-5, with a tentative D call TRBD1 (5 bases). V lost 2 bases, J lost 2 bases, and 9 bases lay in between. This CDR3 contains 14 residues. CDR1 and CDR2 from the germline V gene are SNHLY and FYNNEI. CDR3 region: CASSESTVQETQYF. The CDR3 DNA sequence: TGTGCCAGCAGTGAATCGACAGTTCAAGAGACCCAGTACTTC.

The CDR3 region is CASSLDGGGDTQYF. In nucleotides, the CDR3 is TGTGCCAGCAGCTTGGACGGGGGTGGAGATACGCAGTATTTT. The J gene is TRBJ2-3, the V gene TRBV5-6, with a tentative D call TRBD2 (6 bases). Germline V gives CDR1 SGHDT, CDR2 YYEEEE. The CDR3 length is 14 residues. Trimming pared 0 bases from V and 5 bases from J, leaving 10 bases between.

This clone was detected only once. The CDR3 is CASSLVDSNTEAFF. CDR3 in DNA: TGTGCCAGCAGCCTCGTTGACAGCAACACTGAAGCTTTCTTT. This chain links TRBV9 with TRBJ1-1; maybe TRBD1 (5 bases). V shed 4 bases and J shed 2 bases, with 12 bases lying between them. The germline gives CDR1 SGDLS, CDR2 YYNGEE. The length of the CDR3 is 14 residues.

The chain joins TRBV19 to TRBJ1-1; D remains ambiguous. Per the germline V gene, CDR1 is LNHDA and CDR2 is SQIVND (reference sequence). The CDR3 totals 13 residues. The V gene lost 5 bases and the J gene lost 4 bases, with 11 bases spanning the gap. The CDR3 region is CASSLESGTEAFF. CDR3 coding DNA: TGTGCCAGTAGTTTGGAGAGTGGCACTGAAGCTTTCTTT.

This chain joins TRBV24-1 and TRBJ2-7; 10 nucleotides agree with TRBD1. CDR3 length: 13 residues. Germline lookup yields CDR1 KGHDR and CDR2 SFDVKD. V was clipped by 3 bases and J by 5 bases; unmatched bases: 0. The CDR3 DNA reads TGTGCCACCAGTGATGGGACAGGGGACGAGCAGTACTTC. Translated, it gives CATSDGTGDEQYF.

This clone was counted once. CDR3 sequence: CASRTGLAGPFDYTDTQYF. The DNA for the CDR3 is TGTGCCAGCAGAACGGGACTAGCGGGCCCCTTCGACTACACAGATACGCAGTATTTT. The chain links TRBV5-6 to TRBJ2-3; 12 positions match TRBD2. The V gene's germline CDR1 is SGHDT and CDR2 YYEEEE. Trimming took 5 bases from V and 2 from J; bases not matched to a gene: 15. This CDR3 contains 19 residues.

The V and J genes are TRBV18 and TRBJ1-4; perhaps TRBD1 as D (5 bases). The germline CDR1 and CDR2 sequences are KGHSH and LQKENI. CDR3 size: 15 residues. V was cut by 0 bases and J by 5 bases, with 10 bases left in between. The CDR3 coding sequence is TGTGCCAGCTCACCACCGGGGGGAATCAATGAAAAACTGTTTTTT. Its protein is CASSPPGGINEKLFF. Full variable domain (outside the CDR3, taken from reference TRBV18 and TRBJ1-4): NAGVMQNPRHLVRRRGQEARLRCSPMKGHSHVYWYRQLPEEGLKFMVYLQKENIIDESGMPKERFSAEFPKEGPSILRIQQVVRGDSAAYFCASSPPGGINEKLFFGSGTQLSVL.

The chain is built from TRBV5-6 and TRBJ2-7; TRBD1 matches at 8 bases. The CDR3 loop spans 13 amino acids. Germline assignment: CDR1 SGHDT and CDR2 YYEEEE. V was pared by 0 bases and J by 4 bases, with 0 bases of the junction left unmatched. The chain's CDR3 is CASSLGTGYEQYF. CDR3 DNA sequence: TGTGCCAGCAGCTTGGGGACAGGGTACGAGCAGTACTTC.

This clone appeared once. The chain links TRBV7-2 to TRBJ1-1; TRBD1 might be the D (6 bases). From germline, CDR1 is SGHTA and CDR2 FQGNSA. V was trimmed by 3 bases and J by 7 bases, leaving 18 bases between them. The CDR3 is 15 amino acids. The CDR3: CASSFEQGRIREAFF. DNA of the CDR3: TGTGCCAGCAGCTTCGAACAGGGACGGATTCGTGAAGCTTTCTTT. Combining the CDR3 with reference TRBV7-2 and TRBJ1-1 gives the whole variable domain GAGVSQSPSNKVTEKGKDVELRCDPISGHTALYWYRQSLGQGLEFLIYFQGNSAPDKSGLPSDRFSAERTGGSVSTLTIQRTQQEDSAVYLCASSFEQGRIREAFFGQGTRLTVV.

The chain employs TRBV20-1 and TRBJ1-4; D unclear. Germline-derived CDR1 and CDR2 are DFQATT and SNEGSKA (reference sequence). V dropped 4 bases and J dropped 5 bases, with 5 bases sitting between them. This CDR3 is 11 amino acids long. CDR3 bases: TGCAGTGCTATCGAGAATGAAAAACTGTTTTTT. It specifies CSAIENEKLFF.

V gene TRBV19 combines with J gene TRBJ1-2; D is uncertain. Per the germline V gene, CDR1 is LNHDA and CDR2 is SQIVND (reference sequence). The CDR3 has 14 amino acids. Trimming cost V 1 base and J 2 bases, with 8 bases left between them. This chain's CDR3 is CASSIGVGNYGYTF. CDR3 DNA: TGTGCCAGTAGTATAGGAGTCGGGAACTATGGCTACACCTTC. Drawing the rest from reference TRBV19 and TRBJ1-2, the complete variable domain is DGGITQSPKYLFRKEGQNVTLSCEQNLNHDAMYWYRQDPGQGLRLIYYSQIVNDFQKGDIAEGYSVSREKKESFPLTVTSAQKNPTAFYLCASSIGVGNYGYTFGSGTRLTVV.

The chain recombines TRBV6-1 with TRBJ1-5; no clear D gene. The ends were cut back, 2 bases at V and 3 bases at J, with 8 bases in the middle. Germline CDR1 and CDR2: MNHNS and SASEGT. The CDR3 totals 14 residues. The CDR3 protein is CASSEIGINQPQHF. DNA for the CDR3: TGTGCCAGCAGTGAAATCGGGATCAATCAGCCCCAGCATTTT.

This rearrangement joins TRBV11-1 to TRBJ2-3; 8 bases agree with TRBD2. V was pared by 1 base and J by 0 bases, with 3 bases of the junction left unmatched. Germline CDR1 reads SGHAT; CDR2 reads FQDESV (reference sequence). The CDR3 spans 16 residues. The CDR3 region is CASSLVLAGSTDTQYF. The CDR3 bases are TGTGCCAGCAGCTTAGTGCTAGCGGGTAGCACAGATACGCAGTATTTT.

The V call is TRBV28, the J call TRBJ1-1, with 8 bases matching TRBD1. In germline, CDR1 is MDHEN, CDR2 SYDVKM. This CDR3 region has 14 residues. The junction had 7 bases not matched to a gene; V was cut back by 6 bases and J by 4 bases. CDR3 sequence: CASSRTGRSTEAFF. CDR3 nucleotides: TGTGCCAGCAGCAGGACAGGGCGTAGCACTGAAGCTTTCTTT.

CDR3 protein: CAWSVSSRTGAFF. For the CDR3, the DNA is TGTGCCTGGAGTGTAAGCTCGAGAACGGGAGCTTTCTTT. The rearrangement joins TRBV30 to TRBJ1-1; no definite D call. In germline, CDR1 is GTSNPN, CDR2 SVGIG (reference sequence). The CDR3 is made up of 13 amino acids. With 0 bases removed from V and 10 bases from J, the gap between germline ends came to 15 bases. Complete variable domain (other parts from reference TRBV30 and TRBJ1-1): SQTIHQWPATLVQPVGSPLSLECTVEGTSNPNLYWYRQAAGRGLQLLFYSVGIGQISSEVPQNLSASRPQDRQFILSSKKLLLSDSGFYLCAWSVSSRTGAFFGQGTRLTVV.

Only one count was recorded for this clone. The chain recombines TRBV6-5 with TRBJ2-5; TRBD1 matches at 7 bases. Germline CDR1 MNHEY, CDR2 SVGAGI. Trimming removed 0 bases from V and 5 bases from J; junction bases left unmatched: 6. The length of the CDR3 is 15 residues. The CDR3 nucleotides read TGTGCCAGCAGTTACTCGATTCAGGGGGAGGAGACCCAGTACTTC. Translating gives CASSYSIQGEETQYF.

The rearrangement joins TRBV18 to TRBJ2-5; D not certain. The CDR3 extends over 13 amino acids. Germline CDR1 is KGHSH and CDR2 is LQKENI. Trimming pared 3 bases from V and 4 bases from J, leaving 9 bases between. CDR3 amino acids: CASSPGIGETQYF. The CDR3 coding sequence is TGTGCCAGCTCACCGGGCATAGGAGAGACCCAGTACTTC.

This clone has only a few counts. The rearrangement uses TRBV19 and TRBJ1-5, with TRBD1 matching over 12 bases. The CDR3 contains 14 residues. CDR1 and CDR2 from the germline V gene are LNHDA and SQIVND (reference sequence). J lost 7 bases, V lost 11 bases, and 9 bases had no gene match. The CDR3, as DNA: TGTGCCGCGGGGGGACAGGGGGCGCGGCAGCCCCAGCATTTT. Its translation: CAAGGQGARQPQHF.